This T cell receptor beta chain was identified during a study of shared T cell receptors in the human thymus. Germline CDR1 is MNHEY and CDR2 is SMNVEV (reference sequence). The CDR3 is made up of 15 amino acids. V was cut by 3 bases and J by 4 bases, with 10 bases left in between. The data were produced by immunoSEQ multiplex PCR, yet TCRdb's version contains in-frame clones alone and is incomplete. The profile shows some 400,000 clones, approximately 95% of them singletons. Material: thymocytes. V usage is TRBV27 and J usage is TRBJ2-6, with D unresolved. The receptor was isolated from a human donor. Written as DNA, the CDR3 is TGTGCCAGCAGTTTTTGGCTGGGGGGGGCCAACGTCCTGACTTTC. It specifies CASSFWLGGANVLTF.